This T cell receptor beta chain appears in the sequencing data of a study of cytomegalovirus exposure and HLA in healthy donors. General study points: TCR beta chains numbering more than 150 were designated cytomegalovirus-associated.

CDR1 is SQVTM and CDR2 is ANQGSEA in the germline V gene. The CDR3 has 15 residues. Between the trimmed V and J ends, which lost 0 bases and 2 bases, there was a span of 11 bases. Here immunoSEQ multiplex PCR was the method, and the copy in TCRdb shows in-frame clones only, minus some. The top ten hold about 3% of the sample, which has about 220,000 clones, approximately 87% seen once. This clone was picked up one time. As yet, its antigen is unknown. The sequence was collected from a man younger than 35 in good health and CMV-seronegative. Sequencing was carried out using PBMCs. The V gene is TRBV29-1, the J gene TRBJ2-1, with unresolved D. CDR3 amino acids: CSVEDHQATYNEQFF. The CDR3 nucleotides read TGCAGCGTTGAAGATCATCAGGCTACCTACAATGAGCAGTTCTTC.